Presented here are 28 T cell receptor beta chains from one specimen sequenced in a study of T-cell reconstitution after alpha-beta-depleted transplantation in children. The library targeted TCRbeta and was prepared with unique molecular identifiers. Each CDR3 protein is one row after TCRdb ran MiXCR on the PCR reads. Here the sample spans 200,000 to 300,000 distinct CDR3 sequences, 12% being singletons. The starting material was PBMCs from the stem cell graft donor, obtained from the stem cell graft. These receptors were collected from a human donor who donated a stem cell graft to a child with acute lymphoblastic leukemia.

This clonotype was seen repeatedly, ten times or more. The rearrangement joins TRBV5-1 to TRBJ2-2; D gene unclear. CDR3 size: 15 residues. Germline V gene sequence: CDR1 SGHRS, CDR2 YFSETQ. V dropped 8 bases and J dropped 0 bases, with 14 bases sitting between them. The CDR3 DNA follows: TGCGCCAGTAAGGAGAGATCCGCGAACACCGGGGAGCTGTTTTTT. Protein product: CASKERSANTGELFF.

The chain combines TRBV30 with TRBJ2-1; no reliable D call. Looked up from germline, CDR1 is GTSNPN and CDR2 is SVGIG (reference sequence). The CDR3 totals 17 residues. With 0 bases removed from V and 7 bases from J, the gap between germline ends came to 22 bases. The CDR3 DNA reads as TGTGCCTGGAGTGTTTCTATGTTCAGGCAACGCGTGAATGAGCAGTTCTTC. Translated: CAWSVSMFRQRVNEQFF.

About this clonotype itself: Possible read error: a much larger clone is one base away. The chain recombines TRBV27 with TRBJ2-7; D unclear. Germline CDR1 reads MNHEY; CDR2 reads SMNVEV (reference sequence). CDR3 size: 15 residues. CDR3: CASSFGLDSSYEQHF. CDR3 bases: TGTGCCAGCAGTTTTGGTCTGGATAGCTCCTACGAGCAGCACTTC.

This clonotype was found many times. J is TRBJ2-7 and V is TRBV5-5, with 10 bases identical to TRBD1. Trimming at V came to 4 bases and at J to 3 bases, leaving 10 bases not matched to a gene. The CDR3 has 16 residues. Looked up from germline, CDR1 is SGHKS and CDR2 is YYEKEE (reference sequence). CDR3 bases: TGTGCCAGCAGCGTGGAGAGGGACAGGGGCATCTACGAGCAGTACTTC. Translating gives CASSVERDRGIYEQYF.

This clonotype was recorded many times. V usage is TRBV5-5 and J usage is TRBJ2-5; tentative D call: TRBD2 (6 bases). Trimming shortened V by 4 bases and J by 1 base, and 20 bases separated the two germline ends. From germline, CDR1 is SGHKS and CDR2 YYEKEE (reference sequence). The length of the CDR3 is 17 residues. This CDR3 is CASSTKKEGSTQETQYF. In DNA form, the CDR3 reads TGTGCCAGCAGCACCAAGAAGGAGGGTTCCACCCAAGAGACCCAGTACTTC.

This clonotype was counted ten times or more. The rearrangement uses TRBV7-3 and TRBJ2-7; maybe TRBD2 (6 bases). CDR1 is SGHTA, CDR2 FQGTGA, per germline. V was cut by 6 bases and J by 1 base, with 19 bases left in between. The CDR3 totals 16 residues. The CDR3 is CASSWDPCGVSYEQYF. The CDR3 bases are TGTGCCAGCAGTTGGGACCCTTGCGGGGTATCCTACGAGCAGTACTTC.

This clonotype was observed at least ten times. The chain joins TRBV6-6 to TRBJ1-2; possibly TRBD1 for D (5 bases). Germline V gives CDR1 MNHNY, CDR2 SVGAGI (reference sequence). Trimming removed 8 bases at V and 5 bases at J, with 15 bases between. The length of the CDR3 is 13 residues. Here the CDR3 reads CASGRDRGYGYTF. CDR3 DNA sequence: TGTGCCAGCGGACGGGACCGAGGGTATGGCTACACCTTC.

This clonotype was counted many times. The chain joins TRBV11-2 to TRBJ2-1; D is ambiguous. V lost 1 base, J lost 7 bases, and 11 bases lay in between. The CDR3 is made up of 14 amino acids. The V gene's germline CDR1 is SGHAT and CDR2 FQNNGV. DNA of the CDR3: TGTGCCAGCAGCTTAGGGTTGGCCTGGAATGAGCAGTTCTTC. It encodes CASSLGLAWNEQFF. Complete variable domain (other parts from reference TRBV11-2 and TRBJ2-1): EAGVAQSPRYKIIEKRQSVAFWCNPISGHATLYWYQQILGQGPKLLIQFQNNGVVDDSQLPKDRFSAERLKGVDSTLKIQPAKLEDSAVYLCASSLGLAWNEQFFGPGTRLTVL.

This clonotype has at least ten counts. The CDR3: CAISEGQGGQPQHF. CDR3 sequence (DNA): TGTGCCATCAGTGAGGGACAGGGGGGTCAGCCCCAGCATTTT. This rearrangement joins TRBV10-3 to TRBJ1-5, with 10 bases fitting TRBD1. The CDR3 length is 14 residues. Germline lookup yields CDR1 ENHRY and CDR2 SYGVKD. V dropped 2 bases and J dropped 6; count of bases not matched to a gene: 1.

The CDR3 DNA follows: TGTGCCACCAGCAGAGATCTTGACAGGGGGACAGATACGCAGTATTTT. This sequence encodes CATSRDLDRGTDTQYF. The V gene is TRBV15, the J gene TRBJ2-3; 9 bases match TRBD1. This CDR3 contains 16 residues. V lost 0 bases, J lost 3 bases, and 4 bases stayed unmatched. Per germline, CDR1 LNHNV and CDR2 YYDKDF (reference sequence).

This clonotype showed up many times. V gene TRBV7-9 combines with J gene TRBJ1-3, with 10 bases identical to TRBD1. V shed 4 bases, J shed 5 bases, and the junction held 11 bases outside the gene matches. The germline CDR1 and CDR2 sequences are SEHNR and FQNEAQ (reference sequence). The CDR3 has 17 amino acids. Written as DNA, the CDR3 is TGTGCCAGCAGCTCCCCGGGACAGGGGAGTCGTAGAAACACCATATATTTT. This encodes CASSSPGQGSRRNTIYF.

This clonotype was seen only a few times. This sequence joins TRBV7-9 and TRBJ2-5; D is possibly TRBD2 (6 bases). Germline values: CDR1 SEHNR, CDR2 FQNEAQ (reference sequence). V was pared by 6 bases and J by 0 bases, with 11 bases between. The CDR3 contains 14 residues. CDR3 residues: CASSFRDYQETQYF. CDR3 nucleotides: TGTGCCAGCAGTTTCCGGGACTACCAAGAGACCCAGTACTTC.

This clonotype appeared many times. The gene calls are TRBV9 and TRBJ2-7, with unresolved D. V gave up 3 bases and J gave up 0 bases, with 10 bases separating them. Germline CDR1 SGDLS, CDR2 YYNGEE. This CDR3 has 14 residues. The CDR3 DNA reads TGTGCCAGCAGCGAGGGTCAGAGCTCCTACGAGCAGTACTTC. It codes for CASSEGQSSYEQYF. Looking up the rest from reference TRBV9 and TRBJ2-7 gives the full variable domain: DSGVTQTPKHLITATGQRVTLRCSPRSGDLSVYWYQQSLDQGLQFLIQYYNGEERAKGNILERFSAQQFPDLHSELNLSSLELGDSALYFCASSEGQSSYEQYFGPGTRLTVT.

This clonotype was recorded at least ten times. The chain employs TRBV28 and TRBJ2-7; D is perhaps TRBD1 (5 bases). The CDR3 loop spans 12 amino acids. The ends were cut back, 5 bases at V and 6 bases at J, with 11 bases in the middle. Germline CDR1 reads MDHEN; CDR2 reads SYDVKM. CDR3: CASSRYTGEQYF. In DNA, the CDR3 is TGTGCCAGCAGTCGTTATACAGGCGAGCAGTACTTC.

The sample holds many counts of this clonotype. The CDR3 DNA follows: TGCGCCAGCAGTGCCCCGGGACAGGGGGTCAATGAGCAGTTCTTC. It yields the protein CASSAPGQGVNEQFF. J is TRBJ2-1 and V is TRBV10-2, with 11 bases identical to TRBD1. Trimming took 4 bases from V and 6 from J; bases not matched to a gene: 5. Germline V lookup: CDR1 WSHSY, CDR2 SAAADI. The CDR3 loop spans 15 amino acids.

CDR3 coding DNA: TGTGCCTGGAGTGCCGGGACCTACAATGAGCAGTTCTTC. Residues: CAWSAGTYNEQFF. This chain uses TRBV30 with TRBJ2-1, with a possible D match to TRBD2 (5 bases). In germline, CDR1 is GTSNPN, CDR2 SVGIG (reference sequence). This CDR3 comprises 13 residues. Trimming stripped 1 base from V and 2 bases from J, with 6 bases between.

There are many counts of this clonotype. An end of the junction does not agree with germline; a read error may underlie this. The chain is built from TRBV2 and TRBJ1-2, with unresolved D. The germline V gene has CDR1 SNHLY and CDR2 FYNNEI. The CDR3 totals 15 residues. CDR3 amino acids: CASREGGQANYGYTF. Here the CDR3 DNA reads TGTGCCAGCAGGGAAGGAGGGCAGGCTAACTATGGCTACACCTTC.

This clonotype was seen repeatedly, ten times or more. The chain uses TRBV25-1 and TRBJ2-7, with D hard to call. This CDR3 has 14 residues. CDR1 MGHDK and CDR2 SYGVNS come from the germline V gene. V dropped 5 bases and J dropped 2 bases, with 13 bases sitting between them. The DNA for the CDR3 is TGTGCCAGCAGTAAAGACGGTCAGACCTACGAGCAGTACTTC. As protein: CASSKDGQTYEQYF.

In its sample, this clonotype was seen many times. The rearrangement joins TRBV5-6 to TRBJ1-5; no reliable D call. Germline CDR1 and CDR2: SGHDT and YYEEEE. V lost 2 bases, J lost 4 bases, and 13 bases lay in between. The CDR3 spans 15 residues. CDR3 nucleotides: TGTGCCAGCAGCTTTAGGAACAGCCGGAATCAGCCCCAGCATTTT. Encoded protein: CASSFRNSRNQPQHF.

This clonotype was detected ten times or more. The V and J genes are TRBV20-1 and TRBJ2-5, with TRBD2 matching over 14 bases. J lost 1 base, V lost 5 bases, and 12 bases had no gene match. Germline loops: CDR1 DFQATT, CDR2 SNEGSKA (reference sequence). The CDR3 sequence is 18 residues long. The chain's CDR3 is CSASGLAGGRTLQETQYF. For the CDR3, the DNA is TGCAGTGCTTCCGGACTAGCGGGGGGTCGAACCCTCCAAGAGACCCAGTACTTC.

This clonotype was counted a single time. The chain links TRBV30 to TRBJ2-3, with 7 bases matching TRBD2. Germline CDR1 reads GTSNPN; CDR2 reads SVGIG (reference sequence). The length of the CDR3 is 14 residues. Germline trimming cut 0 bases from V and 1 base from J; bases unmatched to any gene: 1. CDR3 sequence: CAWSVAGGTDTQYF. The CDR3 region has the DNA TGTGCCTGGAGTGTTGCGGGGGGCACAGATACGCAGTATTTT.

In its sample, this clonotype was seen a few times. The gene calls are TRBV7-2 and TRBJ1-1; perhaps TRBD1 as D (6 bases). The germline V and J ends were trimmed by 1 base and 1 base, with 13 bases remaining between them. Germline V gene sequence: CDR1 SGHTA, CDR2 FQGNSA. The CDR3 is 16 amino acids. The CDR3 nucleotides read TGTGCCAGCAGCTTAGGAGGGGGGCCAGGGAACACTGAAGCTTTCTTT. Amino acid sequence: CASSLGGGPGNTEAFF.

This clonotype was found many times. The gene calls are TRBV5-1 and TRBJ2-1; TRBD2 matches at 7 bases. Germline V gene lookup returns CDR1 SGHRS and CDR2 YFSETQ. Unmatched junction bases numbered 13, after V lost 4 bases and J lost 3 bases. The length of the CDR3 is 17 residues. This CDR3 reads CASSPSTSSGNYNEQFF. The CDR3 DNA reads TGCGCCAGCAGCCCATCCACGTCTAGCGGCAACTACAATGAGCAGTTCTTC.

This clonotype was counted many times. The CDR3, as DNA: TGCAGTGTTGATCCCGGGACTTCCAACACCGGGGAGCTGTTTTTT. As protein: CSVDPGTSNTGELFF. V and J are TRBV20-1 and TRBJ2-2, with D perhaps matching TRBD2 (6 bases). The CDR3 length is 15 residues. The germline gives CDR1 DFQATT, CDR2 SNEGSKA (reference sequence). With 7 bases removed from V and 2 bases from J, the gap between germline ends came to 17 bases.

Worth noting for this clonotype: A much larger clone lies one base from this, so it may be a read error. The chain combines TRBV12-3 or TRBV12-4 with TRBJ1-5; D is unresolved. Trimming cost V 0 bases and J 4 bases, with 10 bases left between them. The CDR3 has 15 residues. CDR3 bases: TGTGCCAGCAGTTTAGCCTTTGGGTGGAATCAGCCCCAGCATTTT. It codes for CASSLAFGWNQPQHF.

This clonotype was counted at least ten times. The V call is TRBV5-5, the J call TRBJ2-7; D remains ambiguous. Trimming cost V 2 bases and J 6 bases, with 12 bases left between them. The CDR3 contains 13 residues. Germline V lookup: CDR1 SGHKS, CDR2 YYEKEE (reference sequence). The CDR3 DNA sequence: TGTGCCAGCAGCTTCTCGTATCTAGGCGAGCAGTACTTC. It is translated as CASSFSYLGEQYF.

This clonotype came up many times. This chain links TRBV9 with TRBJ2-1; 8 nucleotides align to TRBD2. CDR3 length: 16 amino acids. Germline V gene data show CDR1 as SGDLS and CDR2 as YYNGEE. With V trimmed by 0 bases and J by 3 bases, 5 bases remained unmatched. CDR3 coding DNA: TGTGCCAGCAGCGTAGGTCGGGAGGGCCACTACAATGAGCAGTTCTTC. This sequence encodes CASSVGREGHYNEQFF.

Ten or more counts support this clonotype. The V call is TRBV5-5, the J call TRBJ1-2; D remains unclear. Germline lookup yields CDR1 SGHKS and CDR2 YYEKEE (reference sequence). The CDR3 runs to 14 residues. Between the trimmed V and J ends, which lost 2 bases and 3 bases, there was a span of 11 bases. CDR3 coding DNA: TGTGCCAGCAGCTTCGCGACGTGGGACTATGGCTACACCTTC. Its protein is CASSFATWDYGYTF.